This T cell receptor (beta chain) appears in the sequencing data of a study of T cells in Graves' hyperthyroidism and ophthalmopathy. Regarding the study as a whole: Most clonotypes expanded in the thyroid (above 0.001) were also present in blood.

TCR beta CDR3 regions were amplified from RNA. RT-PCR in the first round (using the HTBI primer set) targeted the TCR CDR3. MiXCR was run by TCRdb on the multiplex PCR reads, yielding one entry per CDR3 protein. Seen here are a few hundred thousand distinct CDR3 sequences, 14% to 15% observed once, and the top ten hold around a third. Ten or more counts support this clonotype. What it recognizes is unknown. The V and J ends lost 5 bases and 5 bases respectively, with 9 bases between them. CDR3 length equals 12 residues. The V gene's germline CDR1 is SGHTA and CDR2 FQGNSA. The hyperthyroidism was newly diagnosed and had lasted under 2 months; the patients were aged 18 to 65.

The J gene is TRBJ1-2, the V gene TRBV7-2; D ambiguous. The sequenced sample was blood. This clonotype was sampled from a woman aged 25 to 39 with Graves' hyperthyroidism. Written as DNA, the CDR3 is TGTGCCAGCAGCCCCAGCGCATATGGCTACACCTTC. As protein: CASSPSAYGYTF.